This TCR beta chain was profiled in a study of post-analysis software for immune sequencing data. Study summary: Included among the disease courses, which were recorded for the cohort, were relapsing-remitting, secondary progressive and progressive-relapsing multiple sclerosis.

Sequencing libraries made from TCR beta cDNA carried unique molecular identifiers. With roughly 0.95 to 11 million T cells as the source, 540,000 or so cDNA molecules resulted. TCRdb passed the PCR reads through MiXCR, listing each CDR3 protein once. This table holds 350,000 to 500,000 distinct CDR3 sequences, roughly 38% found once. Germline CDR1 is MDHEN and CDR2 is SYDVKM. This CDR3 region has 12 residues. V gave up 10 bases and J gave up 2 bases; unmatched junction bases: 2. Study outcomes and limitations: Batch-mates among the samples co-clustered strongly by F measure. The five TRBV segments detected at higher frequency in patients than in controls included TRBV5-6, TRBV5-1 and TRBV20-1.

As for this clonotype: Its antigen is not identified.

V usage is TRBV28 and J usage is TRBJ2-3, with 8 bases fitting TRBD1. This clonotype originated in a girl aged 2-9 years with multiple sclerosis. Input material: blood. The CDR3 reads CAIQGATDTQYF. CDR3 DNA: TGTGCCATCCAGGGGGCCACAGATACGCAGTATTTT.